The 2 T cell receptor beta chains listed next were all sequenced from one sample in a study of technical replicates of blood from a few donors. The data were produced by immunoSEQ multiplex PCR, yet TCRdb's version contains in-frame clones alone and is incomplete. The repertoire holds 95,000 or so clones, approximately 95% seen once, with around 0.3% in the top ten. Sequencing was done on a sample of T cells isolated from PBMCs. The receptors come from a human donor in good health.

This clone was seen just once. The chain joins TRBV19 to TRBJ2-7; 14 positions agree with TRBD2. This CDR3 region has 19 residues. V lost 1 base and J lost 0; bases outside the gene matches: 8. Germline-derived CDR1 and CDR2 are LNHDA and SQIVND (reference sequence). The CDR3 nucleotides are TGTGCCAGTAGTATAGGGTTAGGGACTAGCGGGAGATTCTCCTACGAGCAGTACTTC. Its translation: CASSIGLGTSGRFSYEQYF.

The V and J genes are TRBV10-1 and TRBJ1-1; D gene unclear. The CDR3 runs to 13 residues. The germline gives CDR1 WNHNN, CDR2 SYGVQD (reference sequence). Trimming removed 0 bases at V and 7 bases at J, with 9 bases between. The CDR3 reads CASSESLGGEAFF. The CDR3 DNA reads TGCGCCAGCAGTGAGTCCCTAGGAGGTGAAGCTTTCTTT.